This entry is about one T cell receptor (beta chain). V lost 3 bases and J 5 bases, leaving 15 bases between the germline ends. Germline CDR1 and CDR2: KGHDR and SFDVKD. The CDR3 length is 15 residues. This entry belongs to a study of T-cell memory formation after mild COVID-19. As for the study in general: The two donors had largely donor-specific TCR clusters.

TCR alpha and TCR beta cDNA libraries carrying sample barcodes and UMIs were produced by 5'RACE using constant-segment primers. In TCRdb, the 5' RACE reads were re-called with MiXCR into one record per CDR3 protein. The table records around 220,000 distinct CDR3 sequences, approximately 16% of them present only once. The sample consisted of PBMCs or a T cell subset sorted from them (not recorded which). This TCR came from a man aged 18 to 30 who had mild COVID-19 (a few samples of this study predate the infection). Cell type and time point are not known. This chain uses TRBV24-1 with TRBJ2-5; the D gene is possibly TRBD2 (7 bases). CDR3: CATSDTGGPRETQYF. CDR3 nucleotides: TGTGCCACCAGTGATACGGGGGGCCCCCGGGAGACCCAGTACTTC.